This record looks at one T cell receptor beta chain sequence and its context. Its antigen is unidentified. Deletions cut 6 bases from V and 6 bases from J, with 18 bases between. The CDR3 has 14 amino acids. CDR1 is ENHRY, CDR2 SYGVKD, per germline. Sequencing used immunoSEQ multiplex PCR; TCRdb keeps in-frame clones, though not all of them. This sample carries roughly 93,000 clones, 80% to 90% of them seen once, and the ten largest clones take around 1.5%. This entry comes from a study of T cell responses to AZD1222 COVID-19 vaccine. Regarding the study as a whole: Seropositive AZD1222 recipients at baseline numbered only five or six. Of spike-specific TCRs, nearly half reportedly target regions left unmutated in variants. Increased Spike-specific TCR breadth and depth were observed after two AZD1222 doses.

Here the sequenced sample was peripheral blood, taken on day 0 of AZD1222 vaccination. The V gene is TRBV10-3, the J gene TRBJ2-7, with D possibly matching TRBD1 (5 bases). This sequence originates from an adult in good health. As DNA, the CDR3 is TGTGCCATCAGACCCTCAGGGATATCGTCCGAGCAGTACTTC. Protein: CAIRPSGISSEQYF.